This T cell receptor beta chain was identified during a study of CD8+CD57+ T cells in acquired aplastic anemia. About the research overall: Each DNA sample taken from sorted CD4+ and CD8+ cells came to around 3.4 ug on average.

The use of genomic DNA as template underpinned the TCR beta VDJ and CDR3 profiling. Each CDR3 protein is one row after TCRdb ran MiXCR on the reads. The sample lists 190,000 or so distinct CDR3 sequences; about 59% were seen once. This clonotype was counted once. The CDR3 covers 15 residues. The ends were cut back, 0 bases at V and 5 bases at J, with 12 bases in the middle. Germline values: CDR1 SGHRS, CDR2 YFSETQ. The sequence was collected from a human donor in good health. Material: sorted CD4+, CD8+, or CD8+CD57+ T cells (not recorded which) from PBMCs. This chain uses TRBV5-1 with TRBJ2-1, with D perhaps assigned TRBD1 or TRBD2 (5 bases each). In DNA form, the CDR3 reads TGCGCCAGCAGCTTGGTAGGGACCCCCAACAATGAGCAGTTCTTC. Translation: CASSLVGTPNNEQFF.